The present entry profiles one T cell receptor beta chain with its context. What it binds is unknown. V lost 5 bases to trimming and J lost 7 bases, with 23 bases between them. The CDR3 contains 16 residues. Germline V CDR1 and CDR2: SGHVT, SQSDAQ. Profiled with immunoSEQ multiplex PCR; TCRdb holds only in-frame clones, not every one. The profile shows about 1.1 million clones, 75% to 85% of them singletons. The data belong to a study of shared clonotypes between healthy human individuals. Study-wide findings and caveats: Among non-shared clonotypes, generation probabilities were lower than among those shared by all four donors. Naive CD4 clonotype sharing across several donors was about 5%.

Sequenced material: memory CD4+ T cells from PBMCs. Subset indicated: CD45RA-negative fraction. The chain links TRBV7-4 to TRBJ1-2; D might be TRBD1 (6 bases). This TCR was recovered from a man between 18 and 29 years old in good health. Some clones in this sample may be carry-over from other donors' samples. CDR3 nucleotides: TGTGCCAGCAGCGCATTAAAGGGGGTATGTATGGTTGGCTACACCTTC. Amino acids: CASSALKGVCMVGYTF.